The clone carrying this TCR beta chain appeared a few times. Its antigen is still unknown. MiXCR was run by TCRdb on the 5' RACE reads, yielding one entry per CDR3 protein. The sample holds around 420,000 distinct CDR3 sequences; approximately 25% are singletons and the top ten take 8.5% to 9%. The data originate from a study of T-cell memory formation after mild COVID-19. Looking at the study overall: TCR clusters showed largely donor specificity.

Germline V gene data show CDR1 as SGHRS and CDR2 as YFSETQ. With V trimmed by 3 bases and J by 11 bases, 15 bases remained unmatched. This CDR3 is 16 amino acids long. Overall study results and limits: Pre-infection memory contained some responding clones, which suggested that cross-reactive memory had joined. Whereas later expanders leaned CD4+, clones contracting day 15 to 85 showed a balanced CD4/CD8 makeup. Most CD4+ clones that shrank were in CM and EM, while CD8+ ones turned up in EMRA.

The material sequenced was PBMCs or a T cell subset sorted from them (not recorded which). The rearrangement links TRBV5-1 to TRBJ2-2; TRBD2 agrees at 8 bases. This TCR came from an adult woman who had mild COVID-19 (a few samples of this study predate the infection). Cell type and time point are not known. The CDR3 region has the DNA TGCGCCAGCAGCTATCGAGGACTAGCCCGATACGAAGAGCTGTTTTTT. Translating it yields CASSYRGLARYEELFF.